These T cell receptor beta chains were read from a single sample in a study of shared clonotypes between healthy human individuals. The data were produced by immunoSEQ multiplex PCR, yet TCRdb's version contains in-frame clones alone and is incomplete. There are about 2.4 million clones in the sample; roughly 93% occur only once, and more than 0.35% lies in the top ten. The sample taken for sequencing was naive CD4+ T cells from PBMCs. Receptor source: a man between 18 and 35 years old in good health. Some clones in this sample may be carry-over from other donors' samples. CDR3s include the opening cysteine and the closing phenylalanine or tryptophan. The order of the fields is V gene, J gene, clone size, D gene, CDR3 DNA, CDR3 protein. A D gene is named only where the DNA matches it firmly. Only some rows state a clone size, as once, few, many or a class for expanded clones.

TRBV28	TRBJ2-5	-	TRBD2	TGTGCCAGCGGCGGACTAGCGGGGGAAGAGACCCAGTACTTC	CASGGLAGEETQYF
TRBV5-1	TRBJ1-1	-	-	TGCGCCAGCAGGCCATCGACAGCGAACACTGAAGCTTTCTTT	CASRPSTANTEAFF
TRBV29-1	TRBJ2-3	-	-	TGCAGCGAGATGGGGGGAGATACGCAGTATTTT	CSEMGGDTQYF
TRBV7-2	TRBJ2-5	-	-	TGTGCCAGCAGCCCAGCGGTCGAGACCCAGTACTTC	CASSPAVETQYF
TRBV5-4	TRBJ2-3	-	TRBD1	TGTGCCAGCAGAGCCGGGACAGGGGTGACAGATACGCAGTATTTT	CASRAGTGVTDTQYF
TRBV14	TRBJ2-7	once	TRBD2	TGTGCCAGCAGCCAACCAGGGACTAGCGGGAGGCGCGGGATGTACTTC	CASSQPGTSGRRGMYF
TRBV6-6	TRBJ1-5	-	TRBD1	TGTGCCAGCAGAAGGGGACAGGGCAATCAGCCCCAGCATTTT	CASRRGQGNQPQHF
TRBV28	TRBJ1-1	-	TRBD1	TGTGCCAGCAGATACCCAGGGGGCGGTTACACTGAAGCTTTCTTT	CASRYPGGGYTEAFF
TRBV5-5	TRBJ1-1	few	-	TGTGCCAGCAGCTTAAGAGAATATGGCGCTGAAGCTTTCTTT	CASSLREYGAEAFF
TRBV28	TRBJ1-1	-	-	TGTGCCAGCAGTTTCCAGGGTAGGGGAAACACTGAAGCTTTCTTT	CASSFQGRGNTEAFF
TRBV5-1	TRBJ1-5	few	-	TGCGCCAGCAGCTTGGGGGACATCCAGAATCAGCCCCAGCATTTT	CASSLGDIQNQPQHF
TRBV30	TRBJ1-1	-	-	TGTGCCTGGGTACGGGGCAAGGGCACTGAAGCTTTCTTT	CAWVRGKGTEAFF
TRBV29-1	TRBJ2-7	-	TRBD2	TGCAGCGTTGTTAGCGGGAATAGATTGTACGAGCAGTACTTC	CSVVSGNRLYEQYF
TRBV27	TRBJ2-6	once	-	TGTGCCAGCACCCAGTCGCGGGCTGGGGCCAACGTCCTGACTTTC	CASTQSRAGANVLTF
TRBV30	TRBJ1-4	-	TRBD1	TGTGCCTCACGGACAGGGGCCACGGAAAAACTGTTTTTT	CASRTGATEKLFF
TRBV6-4	TRBJ2-1	-	-	TGTGCCAGCAGTGAAACTGGTGCGTACAATGAGCAGTTCTTC	CASSETGAYNEQFF
TRBV5-1	TRBJ2-1	-	-	TGCGCCAGCAGCTCACAGGGTTATGAGCAGTTCTTC	CASSSQGYEQFF
TRBV2	TRBJ2-1	-	-	TGTGCCAGCACCCGTTACAATGAGCAGTTCTTC	CASTRYNEQFF
TRBV7-2	TRBJ2-2	-	-	TGTGCCAGCAGCTTATTGGAACAGGGCCGTTCCGGGGAGCTGTTTTTT	CASSLLEQGRSGELFF
TRBV6-1	TRBJ2-7	-	-	TGTGCCAGCAGTGAAAGAATCGGACAAGGGGACGAGCAGTACTTC	CASSERIGQGDEQYF
TRBV28	TRBJ1-2	-	-	TGTGCCAGCAGTGTGGGGGGGACGAACTATGGCTACACCTTC	CASSVGGTNYGYTF
TRBV20-1	TRBJ2-3	-	-	TGCAGTGCTAGGCTAGATACGCAGTATTTT	CSARLDTQYF
TRBV28	TRBJ2-7	-	-	TGTGCCAGCAGAGGGGGTGGAAGTGTCTACGAGCAGTACTTC	CASRGGGSVYEQYF
TRBV5-1	TRBJ2-1	-	-	TGCGCCAGCAGCTTGGGTACCGGCCAGGGAACATACAATGAGCAGTTCTTC	CASSLGTGQGTYNEQFF
TRBV9	TRBJ2-5	-	-	TGTGCCAGCAGCGTAGGGCTTAGGGACTACCAAGAGACCCAGTACTTC	CASSVGLRDYQETQYF
TRBV7-3	TRBJ2-7	-	-	TGTGCCAGCAGCCACCTTTCCGCGTACCGGTCCTACGAGCAGTACTTC	CASSHLSAYRSYEQYF
TRBV28	TRBJ2-2	-	TRBD1	TGTGCCAGCAGTTCTTGGGACAGGGGGCTACGAACCGGGGAGCTGTTTTTT	CASSSWDRGLRTGELFF
TRBV7-9	TRBJ1-1	-	-	TGCGCCAGCAGCTATAGCTACTCTGAAGCTTTCTTT	CASSYSYSEAFF
TRBV18	TRBJ2-5	-	TRBD1	TGTGCCAGCTCCGGGTCGACAGGGGGAGAGACCCAGTACTTC	CASSGSTGGETQYF
TRBV19	TRBJ2-1	-	TRBD2	TGTGCCAGTAGTACGGGACTAGCGATCTACAATGAGCAGTTCTTC	CASSTGLAIYNEQFF
TRBV5-4	TRBJ1-1	-	-	TGTGCCAGCAGCTTGGAGGAAACTGAAGCTTTCTTT	CASSLEETEAFF
TRBV30	TRBJ1-2	-	-	TGTGCCTGTCAACAGGGTTGGGGAGGCTACACCTTC	CACQQGWGGYTF
TRBV7-2	TRBJ2-5	-	-	TGTGCCAGCAGCTTAGTCTGGGGTGAGACCCAGTACTTC	CASSLVWGETQYF
TRBV6-5	TRBJ2-3	-	-	TGTGCCAGCAGCGGCGTGCAGGGGTACACAGATACGCAGTATTTT	CASSGVQGYTDTQYF
TRBV9	TRBJ2-5	-	TRBD2	TGTGCCAGCAGCGTAGGAGCGGGAGGATGGGAGACCCAGTACTTC	CASSVGAGGWETQYF